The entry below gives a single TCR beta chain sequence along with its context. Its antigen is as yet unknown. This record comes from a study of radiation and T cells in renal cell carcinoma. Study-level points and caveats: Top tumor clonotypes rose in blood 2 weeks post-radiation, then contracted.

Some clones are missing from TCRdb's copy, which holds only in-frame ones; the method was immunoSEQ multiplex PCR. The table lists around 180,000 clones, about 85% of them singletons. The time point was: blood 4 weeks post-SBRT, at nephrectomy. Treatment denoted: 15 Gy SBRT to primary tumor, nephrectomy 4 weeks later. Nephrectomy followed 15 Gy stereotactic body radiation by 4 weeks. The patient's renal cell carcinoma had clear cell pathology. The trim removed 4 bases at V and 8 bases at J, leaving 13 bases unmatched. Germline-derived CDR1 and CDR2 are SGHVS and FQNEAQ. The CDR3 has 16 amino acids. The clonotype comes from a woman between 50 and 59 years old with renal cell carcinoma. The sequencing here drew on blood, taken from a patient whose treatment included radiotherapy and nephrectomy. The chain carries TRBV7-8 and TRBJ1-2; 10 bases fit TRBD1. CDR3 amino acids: CASSYRDRGAGRGYTF. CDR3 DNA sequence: TGTGCCAGCAGCTACCGGGACAGGGGTGCCGGAAGGGGCTACACCTTC.